This T cell receptor (beta chain) originates from a study of T cell responses to AZD1222 COVID-19 vaccine. The sample holds one count of this clone. The assay was immunoSEQ multiplex PCR, and TCRdb's table has in-frame clones only and misses some. The profile covers some 190,000 clones, with roughly 92% appearing a single time and about 1.7% taken by the ten largest. This TCR derives from an adult who received the AZD1222 COVID-19 vaccine. The material was peripheral blood, obtained 28 days after the second AZD1222 dose.

The CDR3 DNA follows: TGTGCCAGCAGGGCGGGGGGGTATTCCTACGAGCAGTACTTC. As protein: CASRAGGYSYEQYF. This chain joins TRBV2 and TRBJ2-7; TRBD2 aligns across 9 bases. V gave up 6 bases and J gave up 1 base; unmatched junction bases: 4. The CDR3 covers 14 residues. Per germline, CDR1 SNHLY and CDR2 FYNNEI.